This T cell receptor (beta chain) was identified during a study of control samples from healthy donors and cancer patients. Repertoires were generated with immunoSEQ multiplex PCR, while TCRdb's copy carries only in-frame clones and drops some. The table includes 140,000 to 150,000 clones, over 85% detected once. CDR1 GTSNPN and CDR2 SVGIG come from the germline V gene (reference sequence). The J segment lost 1 base and the V segment lost 8 bases, leaving 6 bases of the junction unmatched. The CDR3 has 13 residues. This sequence originates from a man in his late teens or twenties in good health. The chain combines TRBV30 with TRBJ2-7; 9 positions agree with TRBD2. Material: blood. This chain's CDR3 is CAGKRGASYEQYF. In DNA form, the CDR3 reads TGTGCCGGGAAGCGGGGGGCTTCCTACGAGCAGTACTTC.